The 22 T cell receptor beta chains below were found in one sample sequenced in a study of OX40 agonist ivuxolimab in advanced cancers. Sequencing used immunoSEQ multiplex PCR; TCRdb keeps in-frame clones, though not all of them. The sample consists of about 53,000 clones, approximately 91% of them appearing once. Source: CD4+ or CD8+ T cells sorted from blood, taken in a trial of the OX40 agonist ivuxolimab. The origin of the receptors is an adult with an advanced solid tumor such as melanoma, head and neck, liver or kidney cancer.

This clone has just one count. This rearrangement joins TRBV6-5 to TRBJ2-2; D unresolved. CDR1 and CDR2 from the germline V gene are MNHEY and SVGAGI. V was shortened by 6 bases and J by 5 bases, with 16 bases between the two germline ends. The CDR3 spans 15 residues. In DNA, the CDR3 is TGTGCCAGCAGGGTTTTAGATGCTCTGACCGGGGAGCTGTTTTTT. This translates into CASRVLDALTGELFF.

The CDR3 loop reads CASSQDLGRGSTEAFF. DNA of the CDR3: TGCGCCAGCAGCCAAGACCTGGGGAGGGGAAGCACTGAAGCTTTCTTT. The chain is built from TRBV4-3 and TRBJ1-1; possibly TRBD1 for D (5 bases). Deletions cut 0 bases from V and 4 bases from J, with 15 bases between. The germline gives CDR1 LGHNA, CDR2 YSLEER. The CDR3 loop spans 16 amino acids.

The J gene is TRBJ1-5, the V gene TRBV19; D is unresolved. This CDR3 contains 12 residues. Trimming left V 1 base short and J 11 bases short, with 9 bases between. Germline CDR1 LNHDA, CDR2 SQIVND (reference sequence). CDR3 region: CASSIGRSAQHF. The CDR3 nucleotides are TGTGCCAGTAGTATAGGTCGATCAGCCCAGCATTTT. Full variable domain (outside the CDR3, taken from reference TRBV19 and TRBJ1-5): DGGITQSPKYLFRKEGQNVTLSCEQNLNHDAMYWYRQDPGQGLRLIYYSQIVNDFQKGDIAEGYSVSREKKESFPLTVTSAQKNPTAFYLCASSIGRSAQHFGDGTRLSIL.

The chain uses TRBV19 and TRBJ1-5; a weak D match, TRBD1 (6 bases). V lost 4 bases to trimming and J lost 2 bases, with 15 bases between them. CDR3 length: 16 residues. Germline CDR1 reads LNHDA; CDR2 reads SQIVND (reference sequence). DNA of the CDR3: TGTGCCAGTAGTACGGGGACATTGTGGGGCAATCAGCCCCAGCATTTT. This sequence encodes CASSTGTLWGNQPQHF.

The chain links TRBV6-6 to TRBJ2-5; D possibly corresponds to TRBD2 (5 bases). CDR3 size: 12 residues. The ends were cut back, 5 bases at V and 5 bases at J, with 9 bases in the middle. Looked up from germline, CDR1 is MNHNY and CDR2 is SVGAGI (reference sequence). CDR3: CASSPPGETQYF. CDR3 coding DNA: TGTGCCAGCAGTCCCCCGGGGGAGACCCAGTACTTC.

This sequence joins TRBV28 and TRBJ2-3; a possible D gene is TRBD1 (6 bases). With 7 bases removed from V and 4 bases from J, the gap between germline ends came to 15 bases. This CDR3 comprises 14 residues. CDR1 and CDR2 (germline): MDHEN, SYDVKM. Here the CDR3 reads CASKGVSPPDTQYF. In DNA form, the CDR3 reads TGTGCCAGCAAGGGGGTTTCGCCCCCAGATACGCAGTATTTT.

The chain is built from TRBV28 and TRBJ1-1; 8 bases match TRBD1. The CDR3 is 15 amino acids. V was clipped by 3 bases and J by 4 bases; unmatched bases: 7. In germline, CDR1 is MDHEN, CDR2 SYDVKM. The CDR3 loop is CASSLRQGLGTEAFF. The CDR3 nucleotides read TGTGCCAGCAGTTTGCGACAGGGGCTAGGCACTGAAGCTTTCTTT.

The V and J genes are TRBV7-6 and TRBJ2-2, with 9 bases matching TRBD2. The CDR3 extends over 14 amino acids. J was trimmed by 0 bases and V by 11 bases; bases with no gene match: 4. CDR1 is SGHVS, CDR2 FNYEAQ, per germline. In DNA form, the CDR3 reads TGTGCCGGGAGCGGGGGGTCGAACACCGGGGAGCTGTTTTTT. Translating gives CAGSGGSNTGELFF.

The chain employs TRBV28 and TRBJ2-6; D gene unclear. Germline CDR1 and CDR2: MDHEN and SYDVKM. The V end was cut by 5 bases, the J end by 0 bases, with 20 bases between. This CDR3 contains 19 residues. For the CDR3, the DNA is TGTGCCAGCAGTATCCCTGGCGGCTTCGATCTCTCTGGGGCCAACGTCCTGACTTTC. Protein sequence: CASSIPGGFDLSGANVLTF.

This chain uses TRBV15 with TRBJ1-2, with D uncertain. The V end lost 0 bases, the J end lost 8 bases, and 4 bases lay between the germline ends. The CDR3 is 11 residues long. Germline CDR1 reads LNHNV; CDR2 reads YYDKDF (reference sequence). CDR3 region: CATSREGGYTF. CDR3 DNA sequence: TGTGCCACCAGCAGAGAAGGCGGCTACACCTTC.

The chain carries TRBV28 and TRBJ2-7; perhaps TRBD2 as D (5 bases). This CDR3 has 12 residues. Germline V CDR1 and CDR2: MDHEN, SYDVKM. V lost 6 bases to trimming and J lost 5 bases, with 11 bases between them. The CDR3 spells CASSKDFHEQYF. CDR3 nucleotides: TGTGCCAGCAGCAAGGACTTCCACGAGCAGTACTTC.

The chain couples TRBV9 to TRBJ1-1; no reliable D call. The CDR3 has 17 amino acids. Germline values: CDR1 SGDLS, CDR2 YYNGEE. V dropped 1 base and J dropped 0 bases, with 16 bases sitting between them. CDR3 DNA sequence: TGTGCCAGCAGCGTAAATGGGGATCCTTTCATGAACACTGAAGCTTTCTTT. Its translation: CASSVNGDPFMNTEAFF.

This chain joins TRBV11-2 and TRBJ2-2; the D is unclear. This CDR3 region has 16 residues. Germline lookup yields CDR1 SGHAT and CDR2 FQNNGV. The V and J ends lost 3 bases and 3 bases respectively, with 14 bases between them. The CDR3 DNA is TGTGCCAGCAGCTTTGGACGGTCGCGAGACACCGGGGAGCTGTTTTTT. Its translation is CASSFGRSRDTGELFF.

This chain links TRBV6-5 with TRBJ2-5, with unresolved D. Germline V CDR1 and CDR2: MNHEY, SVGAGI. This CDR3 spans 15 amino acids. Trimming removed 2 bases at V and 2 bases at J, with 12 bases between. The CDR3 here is CASSYGRPLQETQYF. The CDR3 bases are TGTGCCAGCAGTTACGGGCGGCCCCTACAAGAGACCCAGTACTTC.

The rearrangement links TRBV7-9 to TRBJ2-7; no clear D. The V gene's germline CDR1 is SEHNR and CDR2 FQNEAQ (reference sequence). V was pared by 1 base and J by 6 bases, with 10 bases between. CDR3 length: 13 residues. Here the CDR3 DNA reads TGTGCCAGCAGCTTAGGCCCCAGATCCGAGCAGTACGTC. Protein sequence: CASSLGPRSEQYV.

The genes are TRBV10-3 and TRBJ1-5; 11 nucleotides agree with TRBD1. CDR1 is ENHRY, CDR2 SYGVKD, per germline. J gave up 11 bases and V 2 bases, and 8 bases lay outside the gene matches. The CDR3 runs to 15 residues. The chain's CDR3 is CAISEPGQGAPAQHF. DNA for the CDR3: TGTGCCATCAGTGAGCCTGGACAGGGGGCCCCGGCCCAGCATTTT.

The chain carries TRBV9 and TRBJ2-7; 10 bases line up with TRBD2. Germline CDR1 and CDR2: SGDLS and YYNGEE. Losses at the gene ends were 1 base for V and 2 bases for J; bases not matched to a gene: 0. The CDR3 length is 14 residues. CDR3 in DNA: TGTGCCAGCAGCGTAAGCGGGAGGGCCTACGAGCAGTACTTC. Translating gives CASSVSGRAYEQYF.

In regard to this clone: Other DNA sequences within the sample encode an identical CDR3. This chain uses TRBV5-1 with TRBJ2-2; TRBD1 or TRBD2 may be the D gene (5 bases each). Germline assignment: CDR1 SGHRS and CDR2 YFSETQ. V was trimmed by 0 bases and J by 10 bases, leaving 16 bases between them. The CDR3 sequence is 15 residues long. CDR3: CASSLDGGGPAELFF. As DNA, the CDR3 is TGCGCCAGCAGCTTGGATGGGGGTGGGCCAGCGGAGCTGTTTTTT.

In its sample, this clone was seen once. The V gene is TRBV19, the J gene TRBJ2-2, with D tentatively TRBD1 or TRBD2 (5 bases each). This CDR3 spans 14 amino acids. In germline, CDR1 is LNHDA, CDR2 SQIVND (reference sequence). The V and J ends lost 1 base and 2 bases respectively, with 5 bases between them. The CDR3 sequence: CASSIGDNTGELFF. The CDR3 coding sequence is TGTGCCAGTAGTATAGGGGACAACACCGGGGAGCTGTTTTTT.

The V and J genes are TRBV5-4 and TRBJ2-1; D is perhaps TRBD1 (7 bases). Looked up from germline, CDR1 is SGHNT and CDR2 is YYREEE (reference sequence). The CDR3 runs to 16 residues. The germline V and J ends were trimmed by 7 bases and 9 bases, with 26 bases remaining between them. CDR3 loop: CASGRTGSGGRVEQFF. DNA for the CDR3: TGTGCCAGCGGGAGGACTGGGTCAGGGGGTAGAGTTGAGCAGTTCTTC. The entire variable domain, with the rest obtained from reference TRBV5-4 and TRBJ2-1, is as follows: ETGVTQSPTHLIKTRGQQVTLRCSSQSGHNTVSWYQQALGQGPQFIFQYYREEENGRGNFPPRFSGLQFPNYSSELNVNALELDDSALYLCASGRTGSGGRVEQFFGPGTRLTVL.

As DNA, the CDR3 is TGCAGCGTTGATGGTGGGTGGAGGAACACTGAAGCTTTCTTT. As protein: CSVDGGWRNTEAFF. The rearrangement joins TRBV29-1 to TRBJ1-1; D ambiguous. This CDR3 region has 14 residues. Germline V gene lookup returns CDR1 SQVTM and CDR2 ANQGSEA. V was pared by 3 bases and J by 1 base, with 12 bases between.

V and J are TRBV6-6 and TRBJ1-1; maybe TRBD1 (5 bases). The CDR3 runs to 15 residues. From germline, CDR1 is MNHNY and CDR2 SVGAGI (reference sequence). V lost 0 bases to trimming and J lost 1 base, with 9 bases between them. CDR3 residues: CASSYSAGRNTEAFF. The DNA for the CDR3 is TGTGCCAGCAGTTACTCCGCAGGGAGGAACACTGAAGCTTTCTTT.